This TCR beta chain was obtained from a study of metastatic and nonmetastatic thyroid tumors. For the study at large: Repertoires from malignant and benign thyroid patients were compared across blood and tumor or nodule tissue.

The entire patient cohort was treatment-naive prior to thyroid surgery. This clone has a handful of counts. Study processing details: Clinicopathological groups supplied CDR3 differences that were used to build a distant-metastasis classifier for papillary thyroid cancer. TCRdb recomputed clones from the PCR reads via MiXCR. The V and J calls here are based on TCRdb, not the publication. The sample consists of 9,000 to 13,000 clones, roughly 26% of them appearing once. In germline, CDR1 is MNHNY, CDR2 SVGAGI (reference sequence). The CDR3 covers 15 residues. V was shortened by 2 bases and J by 8 bases, with 18 bases between the two germline ends.

Sequenced: tumor tissue. This receptor was identified in a female donor with papillary thyroid cancer or a benign thyroid nodule (not recorded which). Some clones in this sample may be carry-over from other donors' samples. This chain connects TRBV6-6 to TRBJ1-2, with D unclear. The CDR3 coding sequence is TGTGCCAGCAGTTACGGTCTAGAGACCGCAGGCGGCTACACCTTC. Translating gives CASSYGLETAGGYTF.